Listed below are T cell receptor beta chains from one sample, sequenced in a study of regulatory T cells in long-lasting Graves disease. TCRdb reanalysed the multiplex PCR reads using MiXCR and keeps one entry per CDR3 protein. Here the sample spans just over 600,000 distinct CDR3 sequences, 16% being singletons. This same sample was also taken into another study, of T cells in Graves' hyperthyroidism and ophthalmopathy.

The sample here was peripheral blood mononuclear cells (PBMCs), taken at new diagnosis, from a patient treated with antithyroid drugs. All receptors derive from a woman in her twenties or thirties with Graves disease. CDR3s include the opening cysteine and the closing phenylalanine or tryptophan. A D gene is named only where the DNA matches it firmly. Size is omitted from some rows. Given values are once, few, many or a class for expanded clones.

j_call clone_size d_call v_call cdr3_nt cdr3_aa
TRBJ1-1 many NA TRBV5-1 TGCGCCAGCCAGTTCGGGACCGGGACACTGAACACTGAAGCTTTCTTT CASQFGTGTLNTEAFF
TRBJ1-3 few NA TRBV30 TGTGCCTGGACGGCCGCAACTGGAAACACCATATATTTT CAWTAATGNTIYF
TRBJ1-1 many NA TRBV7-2 TGTGCCAGCAGCCATGGACAGCCTGAAGCTTTCTTT CASSHGQPEAFF
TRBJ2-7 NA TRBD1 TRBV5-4 TGTGCCAGCAGCTACCGGGACAGGTACGAGCAGTACTTC CASSYRDRYEQYF
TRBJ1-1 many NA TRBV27 TGTGCCAGCAGTAACAGACAGGCGTACACTGAAGCTTTCTTT CASSNRQAYTEAFF
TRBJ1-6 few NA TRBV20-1 TGCAGTGCTAGCTCTCCGGGACATCCGTCCTCACCCCTCCACTTT CSASSPGHPSSPLHF
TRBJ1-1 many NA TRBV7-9 TGTGCCAGCAGCTCTACCGGGACGGACCGGAGAGCTTTCTTT CASSSTGTDRRAFF
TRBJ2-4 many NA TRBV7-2 TGTGCCAGCAGCCTACAGGGCCCTCTAGCCAAAAACATTCAGTACTTC CASSLQGPLAKNIQYF
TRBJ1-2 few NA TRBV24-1 TGTGCCACCAGTGACAGGACAGAACAGAGCTATGGCTACACCTTC CATSDRTEQSYGYTF
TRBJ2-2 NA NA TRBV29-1 TGCAGCGCCAAAAGGCATACCGGGGAGCTGTTTTTT CSAKRHTGELFF
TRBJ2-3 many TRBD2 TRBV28 TGTGCCAGCACGAGCGGGGCGAGTGGCACAGATACGCAGTATTTT CASTSGASGTDTQYF
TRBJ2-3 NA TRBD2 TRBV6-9 TGTGCCAGCAGTTTAAACCGGGACTATAGCACAGATACGCAGTATTTT CASSLNRDYSTDTQYF
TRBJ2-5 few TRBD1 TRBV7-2 TGTGCCAGCAGCTTATGGACAGGGTCAGAGACCCAGTACTTC CASSLWTGSETQYF
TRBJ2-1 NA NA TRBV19 TGTGCCAGTATTCCTGATGTAGGGTCCCCCTCTGAGCAGTTCTTC CASIPDVGSPSEQFF
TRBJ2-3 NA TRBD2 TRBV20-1 TGCAGTGCCCCCCTCGGGGTAGCGGGATGGGCAGATACGCAGTATTTT CSAPLGVAGWADTQYF
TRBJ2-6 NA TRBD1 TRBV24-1 TGTGCCACCAGTGATCAAACAGGGGCTGGGGCCAACGTCCTGACTTTC CATSDQTGAGANVLTF
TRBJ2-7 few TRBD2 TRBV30 TGTGCCTGGAGTGTAACTAGCGGGAGAAGCGAGCAGTACTTC CAWSVTSGRSEQYF
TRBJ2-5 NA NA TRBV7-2 TGTGCCAGCAGCCAACGGGTGTTAGGGGGTGAGACCCAGTACTTC CASSQRVLGGETQYF
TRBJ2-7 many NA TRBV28 TGTGCCAGCAGTTTAGGACTTCTCGGGGGTTATTACGAGCAGTACTTC CASSLGLLGGYYEQYF
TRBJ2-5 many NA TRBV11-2 TGTGCCAGCAGCTTCGCTAACAGGGACTTCGCAGAGACCCAGTACTTC CASSFANRDFAETQYF
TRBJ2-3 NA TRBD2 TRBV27 TGTGCCAGCAGTTTCGGCGGGAGGCGCACAGATACGCAGTATTTT CASSFGGRRTDTQYF
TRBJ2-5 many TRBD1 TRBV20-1 TGCAGTGCTAGAGATCTAAGGACAGGCCAACAAGAGACCCAGTACTTC CSARDLRTGQQETQYF
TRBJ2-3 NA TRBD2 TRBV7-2 TGTGCCAGCAGCTTAAAGGATATCGCTAGCGGAACTAGCACAGATACGCAGTATTTT CASSLKDIASGTSTDTQYF
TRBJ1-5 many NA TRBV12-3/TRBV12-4 TGTGCCAGCAGCCCCGGACAAAAAATTAGCAATCAGCCCCAGCATTTT CASSPGQKISNQPQHF
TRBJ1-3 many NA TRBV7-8 TGTGCCAGCAGTTATCGAGGGTTCGACACCTCTGGAAACACCATATATTTT CASSYRGFDTSGNTIYF
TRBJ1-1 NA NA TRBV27 TGTGCCAGCAGTAACACAGGAGGTTTGAGGAGGGCTTTCTTT CASSNTGGLRRAFF
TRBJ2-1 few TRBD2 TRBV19 TGTGCCAGTAGTAATCTAGCGGGATTGATAAATGAGCAGTTCTTC CASSNLAGLINEQFF
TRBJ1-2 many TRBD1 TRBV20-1 TGCAGTGCTAGACCTACCCCAGGGGGCGCATTGGGCTACACCTTC CSARPTPGGALGYTF
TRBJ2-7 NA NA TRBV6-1 TGCTCTTGCGGGACAGTCTACGAGCAGTACTTC CSCGTVYEQYF
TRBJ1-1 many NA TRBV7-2 TGTGCCAGCAGCTTAGAGGGCAGGGGTAACACTGAAGCTTTCTTT CASSLEGRGNTEAFF